The 16 T cell receptor beta chains listed next were all sequenced from one sample in a study of cytomegalovirus exposure and HLA in healthy donors. Method: immunoSEQ multiplex PCR; TCRdb's copy keeps in-frame clones and lacks some. The sample lists fewer than 350,000 clones, around 89% seen once, with about 0.85% in the top ten. The sequencing input was PBMCs. The source of these receptors is a woman between 18 and 29 years old in good health and CMV-seronegative.

This chain links TRBV19 with TRBJ1-1, with TRBD1 matching 10 bases. The J segment lost 5 bases and the V segment lost 6 bases, leaving 9 bases of the junction unmatched. This CDR3 has 15 amino acids. CDR1 and CDR2 (germline): LNHDA, SQIVND (reference sequence). CDR3 DNA sequence: TGTGCCAGTAGGATGCGACAGGGGGCATCTACTGAAGCTTTCTTT. This gives the protein CASRMRQGASTEAFF.

The genes are TRBV7-3 and TRBJ2-7, with TRBD2 matching over 9 bases. Germline CDR1 is SGHTA and CDR2 is FQGTGA. V lost 2 bases to trimming and J lost 6 bases; unmatched junction nucleotides: 5. The CDR3 is 14 amino acids. Here the CDR3 DNA reads TGTGCCAGCAGCTTAGGCGGGAGGGATAGCGAGCAGTACTTC. Residues: CASSLGGRDSEQYF.

The rearrangement uses TRBV28 and TRBJ2-7, with 8 bases identical to TRBD1. Trimming removed 10 bases from V and 3 bases from J; junction bases left unmatched: 5. The CDR3 sequence is 12 residues long. Germline values: CDR1 MDHEN, CDR2 SYDVKM. The chain's CDR3 is CATGQGGYEQYF. The DNA of the CDR3 is TGTGCCACCGGACAGGGCGGCTACGAGCAGTACTTC.

This clone was seen only once. The genes are TRBV7-8 and TRBJ2-1; TRBD2 matches 7 bases. Germline V gene data show CDR1 as SGHVS and CDR2 as FQNEAQ. The ends lost 7 bases at V and 7 bases at J; junction bases unmatched: 10. There are 14 residues in the CDR3. The CDR3 is CASTEREGRNEQFF. In DNA form, the CDR3 reads TGTGCCAGCACCGAGCGGGAAGGGAGGAATGAGCAGTTCTTC.

J is TRBJ2-7 and V is TRBV7-8, with a weak D call TRBD2 (5 bases). The CDR3 contains 15 residues. From germline, CDR1 is SGHVS and CDR2 FQNEAQ. The V end lost 1 base, the J end lost 2 bases, and 12 bases lay between the germline ends. The CDR3 is CASSLGASLAYEQYF. CDR3 DNA: TGTGCCAGCAGCTTAGGGGCTAGCCTAGCCTACGAGCAGTACTTC.

The rearrangement links TRBV7-9 to TRBJ2-7; TRBD2 aligns across 7 bases. CDR3 size: 14 residues. Trimming took 5 bases from V and 0 from J; bases not matched to a gene: 4. Germline CDR1 and CDR2: SEHNR and FQNEAQ (reference sequence). The CDR3 coding sequence is TGTGCCAGCAGCATCGGGGGGAGCTCCTACGAGCAGTACTTC. Encoded protein: CASSIGGSSYEQYF.

This chain joins TRBV30 and TRBJ2-7; TRBD1 is a possible D gene (5 bases). The V end was cut by 3 bases, the J end by 1 base, with 10 bases between. Germline loops: CDR1 GTSNPN, CDR2 SVGIG (reference sequence). The CDR3 contains 13 residues. The CDR3 sequence is CAWRNSGSYEQYF. The CDR3 nucleotides read TGTGCCTGGAGAAATTCAGGGTCCTACGAGCAGTACTTC.

With regard to this clone: Other DNA sequences in this specimen translate into the identical CDR3. The chain employs TRBV6-5 and TRBJ1-5; TRBD1 is a possible D gene (6 bases). The CDR3 runs 13 residues. V lost 3 bases and J lost 6, with 9 bases in between. The germline gives CDR1 MNHEY, CDR2 SVGAGI. CDR3 bases: TGTGCCAGCAGTTATTTACAGGGTCAGCCCCAGCATTTT. Translation: CASSYLQGQPQHF.

The V gene is TRBV27, the J gene TRBJ2-5; D possibly corresponds to TRBD2 (5 bases). V lost 3 bases to trimming and J lost 5 bases, with 7 bases between them. CDR3 length equals 12 residues. Germline CDR1 MNHEY, CDR2 SMNVEV (reference sequence). In DNA, the CDR3 is TGTGCCAGCAGTTTTCGAGGGGAGACCCAGTACTTC. As protein: CASSFRGETQYF.

This chain uses TRBV10-3 with TRBJ1-1; maybe TRBD1 (6 bases). Germline V gene sequence: CDR1 ENHRY, CDR2 SYGVKD. Trimming pared 0 bases from V and 6 bases from J, leaving 8 bases between. This CDR3 comprises 13 residues. CDR3 nucleotide sequence: TGTGCCATCAGTGAGTCGGACAGCTCTGAAGCTTTCTTT. Its translation: CAISESDSSEAFF.

V gene TRBV13 combines with J gene TRBJ2-6; D is uncertain. Germline CDR1 is PRHDT and CDR2 is FYEKMQ (reference sequence). The CDR3 length is 16 residues. Trimming took off 5 bases at V and 0 bases at J, with 11 bases between the two ends. The CDR3 nucleotides read TGTGCCAGCAGCCGAGGTTATCCCTCTGGGGCCAACGTCCTGACTTTC. Its protein is CASSRGYPSGANVLTF.

V is TRBV28 and J is TRBJ2-3; 16 bases are shared with TRBD2. The germline CDR1 and CDR2 sequences are MDHEN and SYDVKM. This CDR3 is built from 20 residues. The V and J ends lost 2 bases and 3 bases, in that order; junction bases with no gene match: 11. The DNA of the CDR3 is TGTGCCAGCAGTTTAGGGACTAGCGGGAGGGCCCAGTTTTTTACAGATACGCAGTATTTT. Translated: CASSLGTSGRAQFFTDTQYF.

The chain couples TRBV6-6 to TRBJ2-7; D may be TRBD1 (6 bases). The CDR3 is 16 amino acids. CDR1 and CDR2 (germline): MNHNY, SVGAGI (reference sequence). V lost 2 bases to trimming and J lost 1 base, with 15 bases between them. CDR3 bases: TGTGCCAGCAGTTACGTTAGAGCTAGGGGGTCCTACGAGCAGTACTTC. Protein: CASSYVRARGSYEQYF.

The chain carries TRBV5-1 and TRBJ2-7, with TRBD1 identical over 8 bases. This CDR3 comprises 15 residues. J was trimmed by 5 bases and V by 4 bases; bases with no gene match: 11. Germline CDR1 and CDR2: SGHRS and YFSETQ. CDR3 protein: CASSDRRTGSHEQYF. The DNA of the CDR3 is TGCGCCAGCAGCGATCGGAGGACAGGGAGCCACGAGCAGTACTTC.

The chain combines TRBV28 with TRBJ2-5; D might be TRBD1 (6 bases). Germline lookup yields CDR1 MDHEN and CDR2 SYDVKM. Trimming removed 4 bases at V and 5 bases at J, with 14 bases between. The CDR3 length is 14 residues. CDR3 sequence: CASSSSDRPETQYF. For the CDR3, the DNA is TGTGCCAGCAGTTCCTCAGACAGGCCGGAGACCCAGTACTTC.

The chain is built from TRBV27 and TRBJ2-1; 9 nucleotides line up with TRBD1. The CDR3 is 16 residues long. J lost 3 bases, V lost 6 bases, and 9 bases had no gene match. CDR1 is MNHEY, CDR2 SMNVEV, per germline (reference sequence). CDR3 nucleotide sequence: TGTGCCAGCAGAAGCCTCCGGGACAGGGTCTACAATGAGCAGTTCTTC. It is translated as CASRSLRDRVYNEQFF.